Shown below are 3 T cell receptor beta chains from a single sample sequenced in a study of blood T cells in healthy people across ages. Using a J-beta primer mix together with a sample-barcoded 5' primer, a second PCR was run for roughly 6 to 12 cycles. MiXCR, run by TCRdb on the 5' RACE reads, gives a single entry per CDR3 protein. Of roughly 730,000 distinct CDR3 sequences in the sample, roughly 56% are singletons; the top ten hold about a quarter. Material: blood. These TCRs come from a man aged 35 to 55 in good health.

This clonotype was seen only a few times. The CDR3 region is CATSDFRGSQETQYF. CDR3 DNA: TGTGCCACCAGTGATTTTCGGGGATCGCAAGAGACCCAGTACTTC. V is TRBV24-1 and J is TRBJ2-5; D may be TRBD2 (5 bases). The CDR3 length is 15 residues. CDR1 KGHDR and CDR2 SFDVKD come from the germline V gene. V dropped 1 base and J dropped 2 bases, with 10 bases sitting between them.

This sequence joins TRBV6-2 or TRBV6-3 and TRBJ1-1; tentative D call: TRBD1 (5 bases). Germline loops: CDR1 MNHEY, CDR2 SVGEGT. The CDR3 sequence is 15 residues long. V was clipped by 7 bases and J by 2 bases, with 17 bases between them. The DNA for the CDR3 is TGTGCCAGCATCCTCTTTCCAGGGTCTAACACTGAAGCTTTCTTT. It codes for CASILFPGSNTEAFF.

This rearrangement joins TRBV19 to TRBJ2-1; D possibly matches TRBD1 or TRBD2 (8 bases each). The CDR3 has 16 residues. Per the germline V gene, CDR1 is LNHDA and CDR2 is SQIVND (reference sequence). The ends were cut back, 10 bases at V and 8 bases at J, with 27 bases in the middle. The CDR3 DNA follows: TGTGCCACTCAGGCCCTTCTTGGACAGGGACTAGATGAGCAGTTCTTC. Its protein is CATQALLGQGLDEQFF.